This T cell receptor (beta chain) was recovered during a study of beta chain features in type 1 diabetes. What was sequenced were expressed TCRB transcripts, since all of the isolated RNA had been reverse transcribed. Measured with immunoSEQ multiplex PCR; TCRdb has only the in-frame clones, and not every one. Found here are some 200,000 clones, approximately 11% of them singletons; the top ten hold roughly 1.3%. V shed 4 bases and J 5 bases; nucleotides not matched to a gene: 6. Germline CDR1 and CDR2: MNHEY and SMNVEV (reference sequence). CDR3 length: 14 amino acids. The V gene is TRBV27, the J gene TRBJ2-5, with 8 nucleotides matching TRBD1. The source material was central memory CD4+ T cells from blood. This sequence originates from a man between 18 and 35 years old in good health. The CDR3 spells CASSSGQAGETQYF. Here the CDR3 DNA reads TGTGCCAGCAGTTCGGGACAGGCGGGTGAGACCCAGTACTTC.